The 9 T cell receptor beta chains below all came from one sample that was sequenced in a study of T cells in Graves' hyperthyroidism and ophthalmopathy. Researchers took RNA transcripts and amplified the TCR beta CDR3 regions from them. HTBI primers were the set used in a first-round RT-PCR of the TCR CDR3. TCRdb recomputed calls from the multiplex PCR reads with MiXCR, one row per CDR3 protein. The sample has around 340,000 distinct CDR3 sequences; about a sixth are singletons. Sequencing input: blood. Receptors were obtained from a woman aged 30 to 39 with Graves' hyperthyroidism that later progressed to Graves' ophthalmopathy.

This clonotype appeared many times. V gene TRBV5-8 combines with J gene TRBJ2-1; tentative D call: TRBD1 (5 bases). Deletions cut 5 bases from V and 4 bases from J, with 7 bases between. Germline CDR1 and CDR2: SGHTS and YDEGEE. This CDR3 comprises 12 residues. CDR3 sequence (DNA): TGTGCCAGCAGGGGGCTGTACAATGAGCAGTTCTTC. The encoded protein is CASRGLYNEQFF.

This clonotype was seen at least ten times. This rearrangement joins TRBV5-1 to TRBJ1-2; D might be TRBD1 (5 bases). The length of the CDR3 is 15 residues. Germline loops: CDR1 SGHRS, CDR2 YFSETQ. V lost 5 bases to trimming and J lost 6 bases, with 20 bases between them. The CDR3: CASRFSYDSADGYTF. The CDR3 DNA is TGCGCCAGCAGATTCAGTTACGACAGCGCCGATGGCTACACCTTC.

This clonotype was seen a handful of times. This may stem from a read error, because a much larger clone lies one nucleotide away. CDR3 loop: CASSLLSGKKYVQYF. The CDR3 DNA reads TGTGCCAGCAGTCTCCTAAGCGGGAAGAAATACGTGCAGTACTTC. The chain couples TRBV27 to TRBJ2-7; TRBD2 matches at 7 bases. Germline CDR1 reads MNHEY; CDR2 reads SMNVEV (reference sequence). CDR3 length: 15 residues.

This clonotype was counted only a few times. The V and J genes are TRBV20-1 and TRBJ1-1, with D tentatively TRBD1 (5 bases). The CDR3 runs to 13 residues. Deletions cut 6 bases from V and 10 bases from J, with 21 bases between. Germline CDR1 is DFQATT and CDR2 is SNEGSKA (reference sequence). This CDR3 is CSAYQEGPLIAFF. The DNA for the CDR3 is TGCAGTGCCTATCAAGAGGGGCCTTTGATAGCTTTCTTT.

This clonotype was seen repeatedly, ten times or more. The V gene is TRBV6-2 or TRBV6-3, the J gene TRBJ1-2; the match to TRBD1 covers 9 bases. Germline CDR1 and CDR2: MNHEY and SVGEGT. The CDR3 is 14 residues long. V lost 8 bases, J lost 3 bases, and 7 bases stayed unmatched. The CDR3 protein is CASGRQGGDYGYTF. Written as DNA, the CDR3 is TGTGCCAGCGGTAGACAGGGGGGTGACTATGGCTACACCTTC.

This clonotype was recorded at least ten times. This chain connects TRBV28 to TRBJ1-5; D unclear. Between the trimmed V and J ends, which lost 3 bases and 5 bases, there was a span of 20 bases. This CDR3 comprises 17 residues. Per the germline V gene, CDR1 is MDHEN and CDR2 is SYDVKM. The CDR3 loop is CASSFVDLNKADQPQHF. The CDR3 DNA follows: TGTGCCAGCAGTTTTGTAGACCTCAACAAGGCAGATCAGCCCCAGCATTTT.

J is TRBJ2-1 and V is TRBV20-1; D possibly matches TRBD1 or TRBD2 (6 bases each). Germline CDR1 DFQATT, CDR2 SNEGSKA (reference sequence). The CDR3 has 12 residues. V gave up 2 bases and J gave up 7 bases, with 9 bases separating them. CDR3 sequence reads: CSARRGVNEQFF. As DNA, the CDR3 is TGCAGTGCTAGAAGGGGGGTGAATGAGCAGTTCTTC.

This clonotype appeared many times. This chain connects TRBV10-3 to TRBJ1-2, with 10 bases identical to TRBD1. The CDR3 has 13 residues. Trimming at V came to 11 bases and at J to 4 bases, leaving 7 bases not matched to a gene. Germline CDR1 reads ENHRY; CDR2 reads SYGVKD. Written as DNA, the CDR3 is TGTGCCGTCCGCCGGGACAGGGGCTATGGCTACACCTTC. It specifies CAVRRDRGYGYTF.

This clonotype qualifies as medium-sized. The chain has TRBV9 and TRBJ1-2; the match to TRBD1 covers 8 bases. The CDR3 length is 15 residues. Unmatched junction bases numbered 9, after V lost 0 bases and J lost 8 bases. Germline V gene data show CDR1 as SGDLS and CDR2 as YYNGEE. The CDR3 here is CASSVENQGADGYTF. The CDR3 DNA reads as TGTGCCAGCAGCGTAGAGAACCAGGGGGCTGACGGCTACACCTTC.